This TCR beta chain appears in the sequencing data of a study of blood T cell repertoires in COVID-19. Original data processing: For nucleated cells, counts were estimated from reference gene primer amplification. The assay was immunoSEQ multiplex PCR, and TCRdb's table has in-frame clones only and misses some. That table supplies the V and J calls and clone size; D and trimming were determined from the DNA. Counted here are about 300,000 clones, 70% to 90% occurring once; the ten biggest clones make up about 6%. Living in roughly 23 US areas, the participants were between roughly 18 and 90 years of age. Germline CDR1 DFQATT, CDR2 SNEGSKA (reference sequence). V shed 6 bases and J shed 13 bases, with 9 bases lying between them. The CDR3 is 8 amino acids.

This sequence was found in a woman aged 25-40 years who had recovered from COVID-19. The specimen sequenced was PBMCs or T cells enriched from blood (not recorded which). The chain carries TRBV20-1 and TRBJ1-1; unclear D gene. The CDR3 DNA reads TGCAGTGCAATTACGGTTTTCTTT. The encoded protein is CSAITVFF.